The clone carrying this TCR beta chain was seen only a few times. The target antigen is unknown. Every donor gave approximately 10 milliliters of peripheral blood. Each sample provided at least 6 micrograms of extracted total RNA. These data belong to a study of blood T cells in healthy people across ages. Study-level points and caveats: Naive and antigen-experienced cells were not separated, limiting conclusive comparison.

Germline V gene data show CDR1 as DFQATT and CDR2 as SNEGSKA (reference sequence). The CDR3 consists of 14 residues. V gave up 6 bases and J gave up 0 bases, with 15 bases separating them. Together with a sample-barcoded 5' primer, a J-beta primer mix was included in a second PCR lasting about 7 to 12 cycles. Each CDR3 protein gets one entry after TCRdb re-called the 5' RACE reads with MiXCR. This repertoire shows approximately 2,000,000 distinct CDR3 sequences, about two fifths found once; its top ten account for more than 20%. The specimen was blood. The sequence derives from a human donor in good health. The genes are TRBV20-1 and TRBJ2-7; the D gene could be TRBD1 or TRBD2 (5 bases each). The CDR3 is CSADPRGTSYEQYF. CDR3 sequence (DNA): TGCAGTGCCGACCCGAGGGGCACCTCCTACGAGCAGTACTTC.